This is a list of T cell receptor beta chains from one sample in a study of shared clonotypes between healthy human individuals. Assay: immunoSEQ multiplex PCR; the TCRdb copy retains only in-frame clones and omits some. The table shows around 1,000,000 clones, with around 77% occurring only once. Material: memory CD4+ T cells from PBMCs. These receptors came from a man aged 18 to 29 in good health. Some clones in this sample may be carry-over from other donors' samples. Each CDR3 is given with its conserved first and last residue. D genes are given only for firm matches. For some rows the clone size is stated as once, few or many, or as a class when expanded; others skip it.

.	TRBV5-6	TRBD2	TRBJ2-3	TGTGCCAGCAGCCAAAACATACTAGCGACAGATACGCAGTATTTT	CASSQNILATDTQYF
.	TRBV18	TRBD2	TRBJ2-3	TGTGCCAGCTCACCCCCGGGAGGGAGAGGCACAGATACGCAGTATTTT	CASSPPGGRGTDTQYF
.	TRBV13	.	TRBJ2-3	TGTGCCAGCAGCTTAGGCGTCAGCACAGATACGCAGTATTTT	CASSLGVSTDTQYF
.	TRBV5-8	.	TRBJ2-4	TGTGCCAGCAGCATCCAAAACATTCAGTACTTC	CASSIQNIQYF
.	TRBV7-3	.	TRBJ1-1	TGTGCCAGCAGCTTAGACAGGCTGAACACTGAAGCTTTCTTT	CASSLDRLNTEAFF
many	TRBV30	.	TRBJ1-1	TGTGCCTGGAGTGTAGAACGCCAGGGCGCTGAAGCTTTCTTT	CAWSVERQGAEAFF
.	TRBV28	TRBD1	TRBJ1-5	TGTGCCAGCAGGCAGACAGGGGGCTGGCAGCCCCAGCATTTT	CASRQTGGWQPQHF
.	TRBV16	.	TRBJ2-7	TGTGCCAGCAGCCAACAAGGCTACGAGCAGTACTTC	CASSQQGYEQYF
.	TRBV4-1	TRBD2	TRBJ2-1	TGCGCCAGCAGCCACCCCGGACTAGCGGGAGGAAATAATGAGCAGTTCTTC	CASSHPGLAGGNNEQFF
.	TRBV28	.	TRBJ1-2	TGTGCCAGCAGTCTTCTCGGGGGGCTTAACTATGGCTACACCTTC	CASSLLGGLNYGYTF
few	TRBV4-2	.	TRBJ2-2	TGTGCCAGCAGCCAAGGTACAGGTCTCGACACCGGGGAGCTGTTTTTT	CASSQGTGLDTGELFF
.	TRBV18	.	TRBJ1-3	TGTGCCAGCTCACCACTAGGACGAGAAGCCACCATATATTTT	CASSPLGREATIYF
.	TRBV19	.	TRBJ1-5	TGTGCCAGTAATTTCTTAGGGGATCAGCCCCAGCATTTT	CASNFLGDQPQHF
.	TRBV28	.	TRBJ2-7	TGTGCCAGCAGTCGCACAGGGACTCTATCCTACGAGCAGTACTTC	CASSRTGTLSYEQYF
.	TRBV7-8	.	TRBJ2-3	TGTGCCAGCAGCTTAAGCTTCCTCCCAGATACGCAGTATTTT	CASSLSFLPDTQYF
once	TRBV4-3	TRBD1	TRBJ2-3	TGCGCCAGCAGCCAAGGAGGGACAGCCCGAAGCACAGATACGCAGTATTTT	CASSQGGTARSTDTQYF
.	TRBV7-2	TRBD2	TRBJ2-6	TGTGCCAGCAGCCCCTGGGAGGGCAGTTACTCTGGGGCCAACGTCCTGACTTTC	CASSPWEGSYSGANVLTF
.	TRBV4-2	.	TRBJ1-3	TGTGCCAGCAGCCAAGACGGGCAGGGAGTCTCCGCCTCTGGAAACACCATATATTTT	CASSQDGQGVSASGNTIYF
once	TRBV19	.	TRBJ2-7	TGTGCCAGTAGTTCGTACTACGAGCAGTACTTC	CASSSYYEQYF
.	TRBV6-1	TRBD1	TRBJ2-3	TGTGCCAGCAGTCCGGACAGGGCGCCAGATACGCAGTATTTT	CASSPDRAPDTQYF
.	TRBV19	.	TRBJ1-2	TGTGCCAGTCTCGGACGGAGCGATGGCTACACCTTC	CASLGRSDGYTF
.	TRBV30	TRBD1	TRBJ1-4	TGTGCCTGGAGTGGGACAGGGAAAGGGGGGGCAACTAATGAAAAACTGTTTTTT	CAWSGTGKGGATNEKLFF
.	TRBV6-5	.	TRBJ2-7	TGTGCCAGCAGGGAGGGAAACAGGGGAGAGGAGCAGTACTTC	CASREGNRGEEQYF
.	TRBV19	.	TRBJ2-7	TGTGCCAGTAAAGGTGACTACTCCTACGAGCAGTACTTC	CASKGDYSYEQYF
.	TRBV5-3	TRBD2	TRBJ2-7	TGTGCCAGAAGCCCCCCGGGACTAGCGGGAGGGCCGCCCTACGAGCAGTACTTC	CARSPPGLAGGPPYEQYF
.	TRBV30	.	TRBJ2-7	TGTGCCTGGAGTGTAGTCCGGTTCGCCCTCTACGAGCAGTACTTC	CAWSVVRFALYEQYF